This TCR beta chain was sequenced for a study of PD-L1 blockade in urothelial cancer. The V end was cut by 7 bases, the J end by 0 bases, with 13 bases between. Germline V gene lookup returns CDR1 MNHEY and CDR2 SMNVEV (reference sequence). This CDR3 comprises 16 residues. The study collected 1 to 8 samples per patient, pretreatment and on-treatment. Each PCR had synthetic TCR analog templates added to it as a spike-in. Repertoires were generated with immunoSEQ multiplex PCR, while TCRdb's copy carries only in-frame clones and drops some. The table lists tens of thousands of clones, 70% to 90% of them singletons, with 6.5% to 8% in the top ten.

The chain carries TRBV27 and TRBJ2-6; the D gene is possibly TRBD2 (5 bases). The receptor comes from a man between 60 and 70 years old with urothelial cancer. The input for sequencing was PBMCs, taken around atezolizumab (anti-PD-L1) treatment. The CDR3 nucleotides are TGTGCCAGCAAATCCCTTGGGAGCTCTGGGGCCAACGTCCTGACTTTC. It is translated as CASKSLGSSGANVLTF.